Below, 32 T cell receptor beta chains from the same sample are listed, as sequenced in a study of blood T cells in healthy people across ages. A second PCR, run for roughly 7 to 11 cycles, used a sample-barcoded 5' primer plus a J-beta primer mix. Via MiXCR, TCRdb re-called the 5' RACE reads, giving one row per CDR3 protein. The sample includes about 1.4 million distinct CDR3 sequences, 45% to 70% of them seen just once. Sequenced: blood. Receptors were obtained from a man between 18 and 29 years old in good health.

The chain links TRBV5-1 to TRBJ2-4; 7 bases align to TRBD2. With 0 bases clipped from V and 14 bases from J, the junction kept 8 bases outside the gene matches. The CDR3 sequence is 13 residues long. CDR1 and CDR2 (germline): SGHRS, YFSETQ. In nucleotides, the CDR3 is TGCGCCAGCAGCTTGGAGCGGGGTCGGAGCAAGTACTTC. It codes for CASSLERGRSKYF.

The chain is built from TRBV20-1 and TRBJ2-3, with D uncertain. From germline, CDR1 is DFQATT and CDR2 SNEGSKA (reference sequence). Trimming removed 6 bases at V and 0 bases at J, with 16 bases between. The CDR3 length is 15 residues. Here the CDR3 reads CSAPPEVPSTDTQYF. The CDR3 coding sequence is TGCAGTGCCCCGCCTGAAGTCCCTAGCACAGATACGCAGTATTTT.

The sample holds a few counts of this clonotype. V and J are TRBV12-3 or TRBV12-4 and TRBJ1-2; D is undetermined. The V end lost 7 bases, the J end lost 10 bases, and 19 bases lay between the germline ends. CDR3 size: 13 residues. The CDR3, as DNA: TGTGCCAGCACCACTTGGGCCACACTTGACTACACCTTC. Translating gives CASTTWATLDYTF.

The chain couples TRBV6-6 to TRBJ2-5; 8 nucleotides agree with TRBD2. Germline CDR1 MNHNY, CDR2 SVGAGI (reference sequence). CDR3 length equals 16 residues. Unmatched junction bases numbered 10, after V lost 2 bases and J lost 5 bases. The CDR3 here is CASSYAGGLTGETQYF. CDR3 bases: TGTGCCAGCAGTTACGCGGGGGGCCTGACCGGGGAGACCCAGTACTTC.

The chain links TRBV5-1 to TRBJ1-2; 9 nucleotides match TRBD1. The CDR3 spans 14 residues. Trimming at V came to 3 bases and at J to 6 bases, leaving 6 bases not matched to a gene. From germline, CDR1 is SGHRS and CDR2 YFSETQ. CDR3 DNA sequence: TGCGCCAGCAGCTGGGGGGACAGGGAGGATGGCTACACCTTC. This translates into CASSWGDREDGYTF.

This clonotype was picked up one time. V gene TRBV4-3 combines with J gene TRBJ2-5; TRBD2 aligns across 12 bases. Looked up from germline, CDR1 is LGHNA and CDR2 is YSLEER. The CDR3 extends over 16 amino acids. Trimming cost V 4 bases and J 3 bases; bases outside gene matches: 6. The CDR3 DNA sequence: TGCGCCAGCAGCCCAAACGGACTAGCGGGGAAAGAGACCCAGTACTTC. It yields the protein CASSPNGLAGKETQYF.

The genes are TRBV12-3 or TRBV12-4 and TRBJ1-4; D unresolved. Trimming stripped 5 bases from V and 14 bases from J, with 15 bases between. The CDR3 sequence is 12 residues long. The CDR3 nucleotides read TGTGCCAGCAGTGTCAGGACTGGAAGCCTGTTTTTT. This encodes CASSVRTGSLFF.

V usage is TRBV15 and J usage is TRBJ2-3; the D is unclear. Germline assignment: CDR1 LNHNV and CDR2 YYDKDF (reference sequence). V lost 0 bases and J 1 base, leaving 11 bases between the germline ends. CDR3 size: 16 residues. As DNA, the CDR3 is TGTGCCACCAGCAGAGATCCTAGACTCGGCACAGATACGCAGTATTTT. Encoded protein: CATSRDPRLGTDTQYF.

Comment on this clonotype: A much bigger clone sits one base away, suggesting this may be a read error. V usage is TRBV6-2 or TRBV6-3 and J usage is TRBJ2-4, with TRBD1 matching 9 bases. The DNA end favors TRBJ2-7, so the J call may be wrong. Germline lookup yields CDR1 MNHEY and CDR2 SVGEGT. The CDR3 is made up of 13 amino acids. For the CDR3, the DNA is TGTGCCAGCACCCGGGACAGGGTCTACGAGCAGTACTTC. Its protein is CASTRDRVYEQYF.

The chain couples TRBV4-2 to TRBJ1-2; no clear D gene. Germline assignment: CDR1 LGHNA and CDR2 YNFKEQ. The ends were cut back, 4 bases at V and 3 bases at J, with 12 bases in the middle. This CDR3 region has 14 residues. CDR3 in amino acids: CASSPEAQHYGYTF. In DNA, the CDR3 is TGTGCCAGCAGCCCGGAGGCACAGCACTATGGCTACACCTTC.

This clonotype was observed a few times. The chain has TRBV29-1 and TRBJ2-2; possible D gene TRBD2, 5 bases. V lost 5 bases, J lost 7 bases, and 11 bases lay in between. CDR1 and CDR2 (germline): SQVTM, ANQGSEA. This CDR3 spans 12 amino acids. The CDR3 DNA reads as TGCAGCGTTCCCGGACTCAACGGGGAGCTGTTTTTT. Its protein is CSVPGLNGELFF.

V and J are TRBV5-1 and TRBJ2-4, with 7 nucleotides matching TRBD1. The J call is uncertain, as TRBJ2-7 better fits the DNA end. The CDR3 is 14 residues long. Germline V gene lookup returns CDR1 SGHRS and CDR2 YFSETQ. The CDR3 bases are TGCGCCAGCAGCTCACAGACAGGGACCTACGAGCAGTACTTC. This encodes CASSSQTGTYEQYF.

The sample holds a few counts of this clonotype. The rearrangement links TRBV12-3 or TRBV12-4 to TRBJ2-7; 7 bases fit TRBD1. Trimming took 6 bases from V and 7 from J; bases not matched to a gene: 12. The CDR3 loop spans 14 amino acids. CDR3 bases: TGTGCCAGCAGCTCCGGGACAGTCTCCGCGGAGCAGTACTTC. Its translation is CASSSGTVSAEQYF.

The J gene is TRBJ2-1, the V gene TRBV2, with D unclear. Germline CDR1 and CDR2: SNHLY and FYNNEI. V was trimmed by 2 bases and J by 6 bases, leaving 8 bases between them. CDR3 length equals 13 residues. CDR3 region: CASSEFYCNEQFF. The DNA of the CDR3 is TGTGCCAGCAGTGAATTCTACTGCAATGAGCAGTTCTTC.

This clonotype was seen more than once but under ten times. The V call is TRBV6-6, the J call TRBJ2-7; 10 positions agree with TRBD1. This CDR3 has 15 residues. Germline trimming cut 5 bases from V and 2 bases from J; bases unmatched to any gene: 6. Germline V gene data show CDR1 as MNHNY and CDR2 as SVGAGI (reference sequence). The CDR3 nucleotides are TGTGCCAGCAGTGCCCAGGACAGGGGGACCTACGAGCAGTACTTC. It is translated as CASSAQDRGTYEQYF.

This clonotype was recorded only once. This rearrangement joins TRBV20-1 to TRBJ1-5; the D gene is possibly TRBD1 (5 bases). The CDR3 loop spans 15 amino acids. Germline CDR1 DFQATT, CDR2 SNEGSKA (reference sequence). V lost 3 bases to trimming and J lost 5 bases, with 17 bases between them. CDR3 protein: CSARHVGDPDQPQHF. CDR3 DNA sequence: TGCAGTGCTAGGCATGTCGGGGACCCCGATCAGCCCCAGCATTTT.

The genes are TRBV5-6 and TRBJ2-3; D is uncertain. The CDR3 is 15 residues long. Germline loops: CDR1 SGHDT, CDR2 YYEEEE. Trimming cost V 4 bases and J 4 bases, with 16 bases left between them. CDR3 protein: CASSANGVTADTQYF. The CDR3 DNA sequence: TGTGCCAGCAGCGCCAATGGGGTAACGGCAGATACGCAGTATTTT.

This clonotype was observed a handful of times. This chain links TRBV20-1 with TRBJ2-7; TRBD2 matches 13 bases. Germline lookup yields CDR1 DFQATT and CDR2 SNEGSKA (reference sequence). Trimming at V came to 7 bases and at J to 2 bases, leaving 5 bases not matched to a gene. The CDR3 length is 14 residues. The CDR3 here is CSVKGLAGPYEQYF. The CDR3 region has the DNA TGCAGTGTCAAGGGACTAGCGGGGCCCTACGAGCAGTACTTC.

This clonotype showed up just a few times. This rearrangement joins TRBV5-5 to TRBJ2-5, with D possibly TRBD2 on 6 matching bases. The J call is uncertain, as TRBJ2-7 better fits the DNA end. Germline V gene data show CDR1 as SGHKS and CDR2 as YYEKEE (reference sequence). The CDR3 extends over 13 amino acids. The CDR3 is CASEPSATYEQYF. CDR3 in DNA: TGTGCCAGCGAACCTAGCGCGACGTACGAGCAGTACTTC.

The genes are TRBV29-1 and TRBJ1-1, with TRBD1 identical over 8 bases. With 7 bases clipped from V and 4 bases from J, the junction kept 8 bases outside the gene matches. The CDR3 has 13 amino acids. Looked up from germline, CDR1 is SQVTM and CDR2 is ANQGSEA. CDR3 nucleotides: TGCAGCGGGCAGGGGGCGCAGGGCACTGAAGCTTTCTTT. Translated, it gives CSGQGAQGTEAFF.

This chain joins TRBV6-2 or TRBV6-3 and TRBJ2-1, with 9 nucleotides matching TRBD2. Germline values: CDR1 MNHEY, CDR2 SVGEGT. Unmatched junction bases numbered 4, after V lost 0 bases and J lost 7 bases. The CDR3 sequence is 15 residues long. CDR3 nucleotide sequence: TGTGCCAGCAGTTACTCGAGCCTAGCGGGGAATGAGCAGTTCTTC. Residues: CASSYSSLAGNEQFF.

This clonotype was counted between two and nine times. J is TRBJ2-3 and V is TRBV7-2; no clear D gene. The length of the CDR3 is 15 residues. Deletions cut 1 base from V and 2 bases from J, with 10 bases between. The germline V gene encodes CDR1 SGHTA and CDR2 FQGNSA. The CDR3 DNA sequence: TGTGCCAGCAGCTTAGTATCCCATGCCACAGATACGCAGTATTTT. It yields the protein CASSLVSHATDTQYF.

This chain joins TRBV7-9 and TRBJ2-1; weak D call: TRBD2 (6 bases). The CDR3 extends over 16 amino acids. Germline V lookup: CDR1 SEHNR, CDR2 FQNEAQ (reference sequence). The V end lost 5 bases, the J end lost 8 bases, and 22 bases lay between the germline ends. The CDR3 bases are TGTGCCAGCAGCAATTCCGGGACCCGGGGGTGGGATGAGCAGTTCTTC. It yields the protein CASSNSGTRGWDEQFF. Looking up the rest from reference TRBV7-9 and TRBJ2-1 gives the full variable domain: DTGVSQNPRHKITKRGQNVTFRCDPISEHNRLYWYRQTLGQGPEFLTYFQNEAQLEKSRLLSDRFSAERPKGSFSTLEIQRTEQGDSAMYLCASSNSGTRGWDEQFFGPGTRLTVL.

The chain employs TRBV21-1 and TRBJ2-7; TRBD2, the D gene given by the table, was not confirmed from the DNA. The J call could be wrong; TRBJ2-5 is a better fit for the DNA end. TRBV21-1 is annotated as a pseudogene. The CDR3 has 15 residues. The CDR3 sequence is CASSIHSGGRETQYF. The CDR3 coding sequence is TGTGCCAGCAGCATACATAGCGGGGGGAGAGAGACCCAGTACTTC.

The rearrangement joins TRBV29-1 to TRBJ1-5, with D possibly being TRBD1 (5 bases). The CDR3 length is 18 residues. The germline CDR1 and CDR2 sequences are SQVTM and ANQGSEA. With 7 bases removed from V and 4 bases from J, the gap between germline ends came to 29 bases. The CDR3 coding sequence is TGCAGCGCCTTACTTTCTAGGGAAGGGGCCTTTGGAAATCAGCCCCAGCATTTT. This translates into CSALLSREGAFGNQPQHF.

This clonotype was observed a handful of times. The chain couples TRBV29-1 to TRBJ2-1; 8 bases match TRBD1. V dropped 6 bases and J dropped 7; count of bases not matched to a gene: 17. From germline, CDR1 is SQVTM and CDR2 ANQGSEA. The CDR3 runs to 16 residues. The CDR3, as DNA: TGCAGCGTCACGGGACAGGCTAGTAATCTTTGGAATGAGCAGTTCTTC. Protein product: CSVTGQASNLWNEQFF.

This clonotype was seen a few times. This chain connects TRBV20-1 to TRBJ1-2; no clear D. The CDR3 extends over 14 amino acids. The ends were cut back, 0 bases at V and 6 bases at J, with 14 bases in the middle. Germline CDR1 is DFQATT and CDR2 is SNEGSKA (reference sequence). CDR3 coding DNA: TGCAGTGCTAGAGATCCCCTCGATGGCGATGGCTACACCTTC. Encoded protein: CSARDPLDGDGYTF.

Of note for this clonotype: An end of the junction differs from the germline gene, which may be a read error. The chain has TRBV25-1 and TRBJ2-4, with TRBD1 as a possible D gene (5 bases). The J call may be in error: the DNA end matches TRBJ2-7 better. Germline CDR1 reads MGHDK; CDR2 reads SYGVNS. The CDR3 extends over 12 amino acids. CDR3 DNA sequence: TGCGCCAGCAGGGAAGGCCACCACGAGCAGTACTTC. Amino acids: CASREGHHEQYF.

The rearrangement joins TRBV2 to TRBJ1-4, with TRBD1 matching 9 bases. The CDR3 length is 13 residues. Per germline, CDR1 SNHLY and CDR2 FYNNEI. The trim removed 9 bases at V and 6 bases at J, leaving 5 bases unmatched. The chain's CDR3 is CARGDRVDEKLFF. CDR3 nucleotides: TGTGCCAGAGGGGACAGGGTGGATGAAAAACTGTTTTTT.

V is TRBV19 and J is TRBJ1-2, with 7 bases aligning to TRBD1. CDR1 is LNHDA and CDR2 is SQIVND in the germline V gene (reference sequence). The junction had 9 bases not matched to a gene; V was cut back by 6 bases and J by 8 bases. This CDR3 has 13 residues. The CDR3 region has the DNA TGTGCCAGTAGCAGATACACAGGGGACGGCTACACCTTC. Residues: CASSRYTGDGYTF.

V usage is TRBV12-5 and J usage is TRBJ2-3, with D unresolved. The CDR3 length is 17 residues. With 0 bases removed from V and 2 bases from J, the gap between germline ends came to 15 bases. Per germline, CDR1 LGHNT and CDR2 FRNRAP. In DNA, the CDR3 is TGTGCTAGTGGTTTGGTACGCTCTTTGCCGTCCACAGATACGCAGTATTTT. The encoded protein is CASGLVRSLPSTDTQYF.

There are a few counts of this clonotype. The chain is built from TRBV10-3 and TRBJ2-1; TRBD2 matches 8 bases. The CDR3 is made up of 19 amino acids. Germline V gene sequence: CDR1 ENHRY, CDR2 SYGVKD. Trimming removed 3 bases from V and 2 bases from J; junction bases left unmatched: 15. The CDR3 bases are TGTGCCATCAGTGACGCCTTCGGGGTGGCGGGAGGAACCTACAATGAGCAGTTCTTC. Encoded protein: CAISDAFGVAGGTYNEQFF.